The 12 T cell receptor beta chains in this list originate from one sample, sequenced in a study of cytomegalovirus exposure and HLA in healthy donors. Primers included in the PCR were 60 Vbeta and 13 Jbeta primers. Produced via immunoSEQ multiplex PCR; TCRdb's table is partial and in-frame only. The sample includes some 220,000 clones, roughly 78% seen only once; the top ten take around 0.44%. Sequenced material: PBMCs. Receptors were obtained from a boy younger than 18 in good health and CMV-seronegative.

This chain links TRBV6-5 with TRBJ1-1, with a possible D match to TRBD1 (6 bases). The germline V and J ends were trimmed by 3 bases and 8 bases, with 10 bases remaining between them. The CDR3 totals 12 residues. The germline gives CDR1 MNHEY, CDR2 SVGAGI. CDR3 sequence (DNA): TGTGCCAGCAGTTATCCGGGACAAGAAGCTTTCTTT. Its protein product is CASSYPGQEAFF.

This clone was counted only a few times. CDR3 coding DNA: TGTGCCATCAGTGAGTCGTCAGGGGCGGATGAAAAACTGTTTTTT. It is translated as CAISESSGADEKLFF. This chain links TRBV10-3 with TRBJ1-4, with D tentatively TRBD1 (6 bases). This CDR3 contains 15 residues. The germline CDR1 and CDR2 sequences are ENHRY and SYGVKD. V lost 0 bases and J lost 6, with 11 bases in between.

The CDR3 DNA sequence: TGTGCCAGCAGCCGATTCGACAGTGTCACAGATACGCAGTATTTT. Its translation: CASSRFDSVTDTQYF. The J gene is TRBJ2-3, the V gene TRBV7-9; D possibly corresponds to TRBD1 (5 bases). Germline V gene sequence: CDR1 SEHNR, CDR2 FQNEAQ (reference sequence). This CDR3 contains 15 residues. Trimming shortened V by 5 bases and J by 2 bases, and 14 bases separated the two germline ends.

The chain carries TRBV18 and TRBJ2-6; a weak D match, TRBD2 (5 bases). Germline CDR1 KGHSH, CDR2 LQKENI. This CDR3 has 16 amino acids. Trimming shortened V by 4 bases and J by 0 bases, and 10 bases separated the two germline ends. CDR3 nucleotides: TGTGCCAGCTCACTTTACGGGATCTCTGGGGCCAACGTCCTGACTTTC. This translates into CASSLYGISGANVLTF.

The chain links TRBV5-4 to TRBJ1-2; D not resolved. From germline, CDR1 is SGHNT and CDR2 YYREEE (reference sequence). CDR3 length: 11 amino acids. Between the trimmed V and J ends, which lost 6 bases and 5 bases, there was a span of 8 bases. The CDR3 loop is CASKEGYGYTF. CDR3 sequence (DNA): TGTGCCAGCAAGGAGGGTTATGGCTACACCTTC.

The CDR3 DNA is TGTGCCAGCTCACCACTGCTAGCGGGGAATTCTCGGGAGGAGCAGTACTTC. It translates to CASSPLLAGNSREEQYF. The chain is built from TRBV18 and TRBJ2-7, with 9 bases lining up with TRBD2. This CDR3 comprises 17 residues. Losses at the gene ends were 1 base for V and 7 bases for J; bases not matched to a gene: 14. Looked up from germline, CDR1 is KGHSH and CDR2 is LQKENI.

This clone was found a few times. This chain uses TRBV5-1 with TRBJ1-3; no definite D call. This CDR3 contains 13 residues. Trimming took 1 base from V and 4 from J, leaving 6 bases between them. Per the germline V gene, CDR1 is SGHRS and CDR2 is YFSETQ. In DNA form, the CDR3 reads TGCGCCAGCAGCTTGACGGGGGGAAACACCATATATTTT. This translates into CASSLTGGNTIYF. The entire variable domain, with the rest obtained from reference TRBV5-1 and TRBJ1-3, is as follows: KAGVTQTPRYLIKTRGQQVTLSCSPISGHRSVSWYQQTPGQGLQFLFEYFSETQRNKGNFPGRFSGRQFSNSRSEMNVSTLELGDSALYLCASSLTGGNTIYFGEGSWLTVV.

V gene TRBV28 combines with J gene TRBJ2-7, with D maybe TRBD1 (6 bases). The V gene's germline CDR1 is MDHEN and CDR2 SYDVKM. This CDR3 is built from 13 residues. V shed 10 bases and J shed 2 bases, with 15 bases lying between them. CDR3 nucleotides: TGTGCCACCACAGGGCCCGCCGCCTACGAGCAGTACTTC. Protein: CATTGPAAYEQYF.

The chain has TRBV10-2 and TRBJ1-2; 11 bases align to TRBD1. Germline V gene sequence: CDR1 WSHSY, CDR2 SAAADI. The CDR3 has 16 amino acids. The V gene end was trimmed by 4 bases and the J gene end by 6 bases; junction bases not matched to a gene: 10. The CDR3 protein is CASSGGQGARGDGYTF. CDR3 nucleotide sequence: TGCGCCAGCAGTGGAGGACAGGGGGCGCGAGGAGATGGCTACACCTTC.

Here the CDR3 reads CASSPLPRAPPSEQYF. The CDR3 region has the DNA TGTGCCAGCAGTCCGCTCCCCCGAGCACCCCCTTCCGAGCAGTACTTC. This sequence joins TRBV27 and TRBJ2-7; D unresolved. In germline, CDR1 is MNHEY, CDR2 SMNVEV (reference sequence). V lost 5 bases, J lost 6 bases, and 23 bases lay in between. This CDR3 has 16 residues.

This rearrangement joins TRBV6-4 to TRBJ1-1; no clear D gene. The CDR3 consists of 14 residues. Germline values: CDR1 MRHNA, CDR2 SNTAGT. Deletions cut 3 bases from V and 11 bases from J, with 19 bases between. CDR3 in DNA: TGTGCCAGCAGTGAAGCCCCCGGGAGGGTTACGGCTTTCTTT. Encoded protein: CASSEAPGRVTAFF.

The chain has TRBV12-5 and TRBJ2-3; a possible D gene is TRBD1 (6 bases). V was pared by 5 bases and J by 3 bases, with 12 bases between. The CDR3 has 14 residues. Per germline, CDR1 LGHNT and CDR2 FRNRAP. CDR3 protein: CASGIGQTTDTQYF. Here the CDR3 DNA reads TGTGCTAGTGGTATTGGACAGACGACAGATACGCAGTATTTT. The whole variable domain, remainder taken from reference TRBV12-5 and TRBJ2-3, is DARVTQTPRHKVTEMGQEVTMRCQPILGHNTVFWYRQTMMQGLELLAYFRNRAPLDDSGMPKDRFSAEMPDATLATLKIQPSEPRDSAVYFCASGIGQTTDTQYFGPGTRLTVL.